The present T cell receptor beta chain was sequenced within a study of shared clonotypes between healthy human individuals. With respect to this clone: Antigen: not known.

The CDR3 spans 15 residues. Germline-derived CDR1 and CDR2 are SGHDT and YYEEEE. J lost 3 bases, V lost 3 bases, and 8 bases had no gene match. This table comes from immunoSEQ multiplex PCR, and its TCRdb copy is limited to in-frame clones, with some not included. The sample includes some 630,000 clones, 96% of them seen just once. The study's findings and limits: When compared with the clonotypes that were shared by all four sorted-subset donors, the non-shared clonotypes turned out to have lower generation probabilities. Between a few donors, naive CD4 clonotypes were shared at a level of around 4.9%. Researchers found naive subsets generally carried larger estimated richness than memory subsets.

CD45RO-negative cells were positively selected for CCR7, leaving out terminally differentiated effector memory CD45RA+ cells. Sequenced material: naive CD8+ T cells sorted from blood. This TCR was sampled from a woman aged 25 to 39 in good health. V gene TRBV5-6 combines with J gene TRBJ1-1, with 7 bases identical to TRBD1. CDR3 nucleotide sequence: TGTGCCAGCAGCTCGCCGGGACAGTGGGACACTGAAGCTTTCTTT. This sequence encodes CASSSPGQWDTEAFF.